This TCR beta chain was profiled in a study of blood T cell repertoires in COVID-19. Study-wide background: Researchers got acute and convalescent COVID-19 samples from the United States, Italy and Spain. T cells, B-cell-depleted T cells, or PBMCs provided the cDNA or gDNA that served as material.

CDR3 length: 16 residues. Germline CDR1 is MGHRA and CDR2 is YSYEKL. The V end lost 3 bases, the J end lost 3 bases, and 16 bases lay between the germline ends. This clone was observed a few times. Authors' analysis steps: Counts of nucleated cells, estimated from reference gene primer amplification, were obtained. Some clones are missing from TCRdb's copy, which holds only in-frame ones; the method was immunoSEQ multiplex PCR. The D gene and trimming were derived from the DNA, and the V and J assignments and clone size from that table. In the table there are fewer than 350,000 clones, around 91% of which are singletons. The study recruited people aged 18 to 89 years across about 25 US areas.

The clonotype comes from a woman younger than 30 with acute COVID-19. The sequenced sample was PBMCs or T cells enriched from blood (not recorded which). This chain connects TRBV4-1 to TRBJ2-3; the D gene is possibly TRBD2 (6 bases). In nucleotides, the CDR3 is TGCGCCAGCAGCCACCTCGGGGGAGTTAGTACAGATACGCAGTATTTT. The encoded protein is CASSHLGGVSTDTQYF.